The 22 T cell receptor beta chains below were found in one sample sequenced in a study of technical replicates of blood from a handful of donors. Measured with immunoSEQ multiplex PCR; TCRdb has only the in-frame clones, and not every one. The sample includes around 80,000 clones, approximately 91% seen only once; the top ten take 0.35% to 0.5%. Sequenced material: T cells isolated from PBMCs. These receptors all come from a human donor in good health.

The gene calls are TRBV9 and TRBJ2-5; 7 nucleotides line up with TRBD1. Germline CDR1 is SGDLS and CDR2 is YYNGEE. CDR3 length equals 14 residues. The trim removed 3 bases at V and 2 bases at J, leaving 4 bases unmatched. The CDR3 nucleotides are TGTGCCAGCAGCGATTTGGGACAGCAAGAGACCCAGTACTTC. Amino acid sequence: CASSDLGQQETQYF.

The V call is TRBV11-2, the J call TRBJ2-7; 11 nucleotides align to TRBD2. This CDR3 is built from 14 residues. Per germline, CDR1 SGHAT and CDR2 FQNNGV. V gave up 5 bases and J gave up 4 bases; unmatched junction bases: 4. The CDR3 reads CASSPGLADYEQYF. As DNA, the CDR3 is TGTGCCAGCAGCCCGGGACTAGCGGATTACGAGCAGTACTTC.

CDR3 DNA sequence: TGTGCCAGCAGCTTAGTCTGGACTAGCGGGAGTTTCACCGGGGAGCTGTTTTTT. Amino acids: CASSLVWTSGSFTGELFF. The chain recombines TRBV7-2 with TRBJ2-2; 13 bases match TRBD2. Germline-derived CDR1 and CDR2 are SGHTA and FQGNSA. The CDR3 covers 18 residues. J gave up 4 bases and V 1 base, and 6 bases lay outside the gene matches. The variable domain in full, completed from reference TRBV7-2 and TRBJ2-2, reads GAGVSQSPSNKVTEKGKDVELRCDPISGHTALYWYRQSLGQGLEFLIYFQGNSAPDKSGLPSDRFSAERTGGSVSTLTIQRTQQEDSAVYLCASSLVWTSGSFTGELFFGEGSRLTVL.

This rearrangement joins TRBV6-5 to TRBJ2-2, with 8 positions matching TRBD2. CDR3 size: 16 residues. Germline CDR1 and CDR2: MNHEY and SVGAGI. Losses at the gene ends were 2 bases for V and 2 bases for J; bases not matched to a gene: 4. DNA of the CDR3: TGTGCCAGCAGTTACGGGGTAGCGGGAAACACCGGGGAGCTGTTTTTT. Translation gives CASSYGVAGNTGELFF.

This clone was detected a few times. This chain links TRBV7-9 with TRBJ1-5; maybe TRBD1 (5 bases). The V gene's germline CDR1 is SEHNR and CDR2 FQNEAQ (reference sequence). Trimming pared 5 bases from V and 6 bases from J, leaving 14 bases between. This CDR3 region has 14 residues. Here the CDR3 DNA reads TGTGCCAGCAGCACCCAGGGTGTTACTCAGCCCCAGCATTTT. Translation gives CASSTQGVTQPQHF.

As for this clone: At one end, the junction sequence differs from germline, possibly due to a read error. The J gene is TRBJ2-1, the V gene TRBV2, with 9 positions matching TRBD2. CDR1 and CDR2 from the germline V gene are SNHLY and FYNNEI. This CDR3 has 15 amino acids. The CDR3, as DNA: TGTGCCAGCAGTCAAGCGGGAGGCCGGTACAATGAGCAGTTCTTC. This sequence encodes CASSQAGGRYNEQFF.

CDR3 nucleotides: TGCGCCAGCAGGCGGACTAGCGGGAGCAATGAGCAGTTCTTC. The encoded protein is CASRRTSGSNEQFF. The chain links TRBV5-1 to TRBJ2-1; 13 bases agree with TRBD2. The CDR3 length is 14 residues. The germline gives CDR1 SGHRS, CDR2 YFSETQ. The ends lost 5 bases at V and 6 bases at J; junction bases unmatched: 2.

The chain carries TRBV28 and TRBJ1-1, with 7 bases aligning to TRBD1. V gave up 7 bases and J gave up 6 bases; unmatched junction bases: 14. The CDR3 runs to 15 residues. Germline CDR1 and CDR2: MDHEN and SYDVKM. The CDR3 sequence: CASNPPGQTLAEAFF. The CDR3 nucleotides are TGTGCCAGCAACCCTCCGGGACAGACTTTGGCTGAAGCTTTCTTT.

J is TRBJ1-1 and V is TRBV6-5, with D unclear. V lost 3 bases and J lost 3, with 8 bases in between. From germline, CDR1 is MNHEY and CDR2 SVGAGI. The CDR3 covers 13 residues. The CDR3 DNA is TGTGCCAGCAGTTATTGGTCGGACACTGAAGCTTTCTTT. The encoded protein is CASSYWSDTEAFF.

V is TRBV7-9 and J is TRBJ2-7; 12 nucleotides match TRBD2. Germline V gene data show CDR1 as SEHNR and CDR2 as FQNEAQ (reference sequence). The ends lost 7 bases at V and 6 bases at J; junction bases unmatched: 7. The CDR3 length is 14 residues. The CDR3 sequence is CASMLTSGSVEQYF. CDR3 in DNA: TGTGCCAGCATGCTGACTAGCGGGAGCGTCGAGCAGTACTTC.

The chain recombines TRBV5-1 with TRBJ2-7, with 7 bases lining up with TRBD2. J gave up 3 bases and V 4 bases, and 16 bases lay outside the gene matches. Germline CDR1 and CDR2: SGHRS and YFSETQ. The CDR3 runs to 17 residues. This chain's CDR3 is CASSPTMLRDYLYEQYF. The CDR3 coding sequence is TGCGCCAGCAGCCCTACGATGCTCCGGGACTATCTCTACGAGCAGTACTTC.

CDR3 coding DNA: TGTGCCAGTAGCCACTTTACTAGCGGGAGCTCAAATGAGCAGTTCTTC. Its protein is CASSHFTSGSSNEQFF. V and J are TRBV19 and TRBJ2-1, with 11 bases that match TRBD2. V shed 6 bases, J shed 7 bases, and the junction held 11 bases outside the gene matches. Germline CDR1 is LNHDA and CDR2 is SQIVND (reference sequence). CDR3 length equals 16 residues.

The V and J genes are TRBV7-9 and TRBJ2-7, with D perhaps matching TRBD2 (6 bases). Trimming cost V 1 base and J 2 bases, with 9 bases left between them. The CDR3 runs to 14 residues. CDR1 is SEHNR, CDR2 FQNEAQ, per germline (reference sequence). The CDR3 sequence: CASSLVGLAYEQYF. The CDR3 region has the DNA TGTGCCAGCAGCTTAGTGGGACTTGCCTACGAGCAGTACTTC.

V is TRBV7-2 and J is TRBJ2-7; 7 nucleotides agree with TRBD1. Germline V gives CDR1 SGHTA, CDR2 FQGNSA. With 3 bases clipped from V and 1 base from J, the junction kept 6 bases outside the gene matches. This CDR3 is 15 amino acids long. CDR3 amino acids: CASSFRTGLSYEQYF. The CDR3 DNA is TGTGCCAGCAGCTTCCGGACAGGCCTTTCCTACGAGCAGTACTTC.

The V and J genes are TRBV19 and TRBJ1-5; 8 nucleotides line up with TRBD1. The CDR3 consists of 15 residues. V dropped 3 bases and J dropped 6; count of bases not matched to a gene: 7. Germline loops: CDR1 LNHDA, CDR2 SQIVND (reference sequence). The CDR3 nucleotides are TGTGCCAGTAGTATTCTGAGACAGGGGAGTCAGCCCCAGCATTTT. This translates into CASSILRQGSQPQHF.

The J gene is TRBJ2-2, the V gene TRBV6-4; D uncertain. Germline CDR1 is MRHNA and CDR2 is SNTAGT. The CDR3 contains 12 residues. Trimming stripped 6 bases from V and 5 bases from J, with 7 bases between. CDR3: CASRAGTGELFF. Written as DNA, the CDR3 is TGTGCCAGCAGAGCCGGGACCGGGGAGCTGTTTTTT.

This clone was picked up one time. The chain uses TRBV11-2 and TRBJ2-3, with D perhaps TRBD2 (5 bases). Germline values: CDR1 SGHAT, CDR2 FQNNGV. The CDR3 runs 14 residues. Trimming removed 4 bases at V and 2 bases at J, with 10 bases between. The CDR3 nucleotides read TGTGCCAGCAGCTCGGACTCTCTCACAGATACGCAGTATTTT. It translates to CASSSDSLTDTQYF. Drawing the rest from reference TRBV11-2 and TRBJ2-3, the complete variable domain is EAGVAQSPRYKIIEKRQSVAFWCNPISGHATLYWYQQILGQGPKLLIQFQNNGVVDDSQLPKDRFSAERLKGVDSTLKIQPAKLEDSAVYLCASSSDSLTDTQYFGPGTRLTVL.

The V and J genes are TRBV19 and TRBJ1-3, with D uncertain. Per the germline V gene, CDR1 is LNHDA and CDR2 is SQIVND (reference sequence). The CDR3 contains 13 residues. Trimming removed 3 bases from V and 4 bases from J, with 7 bases in between. The CDR3 bases are TGTGCCAGTAGTATTACAGAAGGAAACACCATATATTTT. Translation gives CASSITEGNTIYF.

This rearrangement joins TRBV10-3 to TRBJ1-1; D gene ambiguous. From germline, CDR1 is ENHRY and CDR2 SYGVKD. V lost 10 bases and J lost 1, with 10 bases in between. This CDR3 contains 12 residues. The CDR3 sequence: CATREGNTEAFF. The CDR3 nucleotides read TGTGCCACCCGAGAGGGGAACACTGAAGCTTTCTTT.

CDR3 sequence (DNA): TGTGCCAGCAGTTTGTCGGGAGGCACCGGGGAGCTGTTTTTT. Amino acid sequence: CASSLSGGTGELFF. The chain links TRBV27 to TRBJ2-2; 7 bases line up with TRBD2. The CDR3 totals 14 residues. CDR1 MNHEY and CDR2 SMNVEV come from the germline V gene (reference sequence). Trimming at V came to 3 bases and at J to 4 bases, leaving 2 bases not matched to a gene.

This chain connects TRBV7-7 to TRBJ2-1; D might be TRBD1 (6 bases). CDR1 and CDR2 (germline): SSHAT, FNYEAQ (reference sequence). There are 15 residues in the CDR3. V shed 5 bases and J shed 4 bases, with 15 bases lying between them. The CDR3 sequence is CASSPFGGQYNEQFF. The DNA of the CDR3 is TGTGCCAGCAGCCCCTTCGGCGGACAGTACAATGAGCAGTTCTTC.

The sample holds one count of this clone. The V call is TRBV6-6, the J call TRBJ2-7, with TRBD1 matching 9 bases. J was trimmed by 3 bases and V by 4 bases; bases with no gene match: 7. The germline gives CDR1 MNHNY, CDR2 SVGAGI (reference sequence). CDR3 size: 15 residues. The CDR3, as DNA: TGTGCCAGCAGTTCTCCCGGGACAGGGAACTACGAGCAGTACTTC. As protein: CASSSPGTGNYEQYF.